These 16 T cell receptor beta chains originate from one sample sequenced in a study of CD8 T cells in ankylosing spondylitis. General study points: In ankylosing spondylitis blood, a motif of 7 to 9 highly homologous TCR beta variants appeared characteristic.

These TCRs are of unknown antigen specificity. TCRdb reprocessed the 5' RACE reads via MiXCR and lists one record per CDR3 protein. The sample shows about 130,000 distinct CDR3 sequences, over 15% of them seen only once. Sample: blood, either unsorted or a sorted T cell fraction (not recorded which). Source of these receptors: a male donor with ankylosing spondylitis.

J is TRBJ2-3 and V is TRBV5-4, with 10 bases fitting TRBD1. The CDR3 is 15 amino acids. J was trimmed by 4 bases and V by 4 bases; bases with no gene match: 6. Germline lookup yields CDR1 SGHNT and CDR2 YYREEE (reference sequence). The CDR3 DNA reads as TGTGCCAGCAGCACCGGGACAGGGGTTGCAGATACGCAGTATTTT. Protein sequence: CASSTGTGVADTQYF.

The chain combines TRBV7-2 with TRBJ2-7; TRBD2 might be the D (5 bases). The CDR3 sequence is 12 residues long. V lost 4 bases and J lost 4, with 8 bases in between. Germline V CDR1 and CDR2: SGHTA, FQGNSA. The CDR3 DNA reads TGTGCCAGCAGCTCTTGGACTTACGAGCAGTACTTC. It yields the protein CASSSWTYEQYF.

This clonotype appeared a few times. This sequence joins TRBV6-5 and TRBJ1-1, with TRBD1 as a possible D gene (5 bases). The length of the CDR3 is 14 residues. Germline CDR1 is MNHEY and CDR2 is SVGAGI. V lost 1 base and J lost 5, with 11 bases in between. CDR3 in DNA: TGTGCCAGCAGTTACTTGCAGGGAAGAACTGAAGCTTTCTTT. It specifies CASSYLQGRTEAFF.

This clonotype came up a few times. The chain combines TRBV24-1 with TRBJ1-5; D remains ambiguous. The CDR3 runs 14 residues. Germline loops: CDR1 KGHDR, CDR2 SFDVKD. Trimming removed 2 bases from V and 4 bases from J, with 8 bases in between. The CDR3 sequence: CATSDSSTNQPQHF. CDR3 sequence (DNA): TGTGCCACCAGTGATTCATCTACTAATCAGCCCCAGCATTTT.

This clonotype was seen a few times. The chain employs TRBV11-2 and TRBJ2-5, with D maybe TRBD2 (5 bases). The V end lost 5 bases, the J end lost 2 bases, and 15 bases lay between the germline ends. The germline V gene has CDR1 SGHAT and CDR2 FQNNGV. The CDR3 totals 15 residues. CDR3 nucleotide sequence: TGTGCCAGCAGCGCCCAAACGACTATACAAGAGACCCAGTACTTC. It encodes CASSAQTTIQETQYF.

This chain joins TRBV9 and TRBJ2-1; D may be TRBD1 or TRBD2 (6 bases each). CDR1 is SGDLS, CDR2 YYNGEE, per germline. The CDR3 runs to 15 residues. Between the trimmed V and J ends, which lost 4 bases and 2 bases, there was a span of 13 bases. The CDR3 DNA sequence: TGTGCCAGCAGCCCCCGGGGGCCTACCTACAATGAGCAGTTCTTC. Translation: CASSPRGPTYNEQFF.

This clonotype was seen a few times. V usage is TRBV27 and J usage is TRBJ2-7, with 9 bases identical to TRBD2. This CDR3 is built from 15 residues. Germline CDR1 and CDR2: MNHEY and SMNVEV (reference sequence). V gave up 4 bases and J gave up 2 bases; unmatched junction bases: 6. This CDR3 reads CASSYLAGAAYEQYF. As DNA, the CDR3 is TGTGCCAGCAGTTATTTAGCGGGAGCAGCCTACGAGCAGTACTTC.

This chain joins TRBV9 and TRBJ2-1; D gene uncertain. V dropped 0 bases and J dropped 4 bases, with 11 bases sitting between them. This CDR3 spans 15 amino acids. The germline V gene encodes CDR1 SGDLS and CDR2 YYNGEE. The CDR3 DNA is TGTGCCAGCAGCGTAGGTCAGATTTCGTACAATGAGCAGTTCTTC. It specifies CASSVGQISYNEQFF.

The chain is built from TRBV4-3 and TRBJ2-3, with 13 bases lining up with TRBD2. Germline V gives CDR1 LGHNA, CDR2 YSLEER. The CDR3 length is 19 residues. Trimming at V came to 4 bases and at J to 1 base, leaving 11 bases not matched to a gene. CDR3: CASSPGLAGAPVGTDTQYF. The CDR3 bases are TGCGCCAGCAGCCCCGGACTAGCGGGGGCCCCTGTGGGCACAGATACGCAGTATTTT.

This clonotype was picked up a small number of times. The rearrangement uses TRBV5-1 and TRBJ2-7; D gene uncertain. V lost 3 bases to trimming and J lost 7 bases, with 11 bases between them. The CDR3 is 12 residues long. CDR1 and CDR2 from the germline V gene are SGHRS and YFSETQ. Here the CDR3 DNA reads TGCGCCAGCAGCTCTGACGCATCGGAGCAGTACTTC. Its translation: CASSSDASEQYF.

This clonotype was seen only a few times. The CDR3 DNA is TGTGCCAGCAGTGAAGTGCTAGCCACAGGGTCCTACGAGCAGTACTTC. It yields the protein CASSEVLATGSYEQYF. The chain employs TRBV2 and TRBJ2-7, with a weak D call TRBD1 (6 bases). Trimming shortened V by 1 base and J by 1 base, and 14 bases separated the two germline ends. The V gene's germline CDR1 is SNHLY and CDR2 FYNNEI. The CDR3 has 16 residues.

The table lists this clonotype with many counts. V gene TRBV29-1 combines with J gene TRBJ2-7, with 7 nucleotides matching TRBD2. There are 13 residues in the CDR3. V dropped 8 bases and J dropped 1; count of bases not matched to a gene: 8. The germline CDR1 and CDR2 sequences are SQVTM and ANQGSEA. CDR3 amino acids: CSTREDPSYEQYF. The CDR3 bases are TGCAGCACACGGGAGGACCCATCCTACGAGCAGTACTTC.

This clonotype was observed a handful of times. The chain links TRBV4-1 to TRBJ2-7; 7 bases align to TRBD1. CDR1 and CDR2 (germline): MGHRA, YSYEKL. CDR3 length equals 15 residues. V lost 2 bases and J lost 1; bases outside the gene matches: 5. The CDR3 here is CASSQFTGVSYEQYF. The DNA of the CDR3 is TGCGCCAGCAGCCAATTTACAGGGGTGTCCTACGAGCAGTACTTC.

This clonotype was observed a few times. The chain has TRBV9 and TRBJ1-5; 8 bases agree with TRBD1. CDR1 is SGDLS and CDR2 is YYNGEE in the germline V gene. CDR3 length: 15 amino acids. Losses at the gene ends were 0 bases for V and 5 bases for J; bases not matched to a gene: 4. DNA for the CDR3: TGTGCCAGCAGCGTAGCGGGACAGGATTATCAGCCCCAGCATTTT. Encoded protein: CASSVAGQDYQPQHF.

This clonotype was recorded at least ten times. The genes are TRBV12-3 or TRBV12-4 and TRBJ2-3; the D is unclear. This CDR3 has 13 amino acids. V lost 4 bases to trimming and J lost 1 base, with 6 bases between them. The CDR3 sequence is CASSSEGTDTQYF. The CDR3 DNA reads TGTGCCAGCAGTTCAGAGGGCACAGATACGCAGTATTTT.

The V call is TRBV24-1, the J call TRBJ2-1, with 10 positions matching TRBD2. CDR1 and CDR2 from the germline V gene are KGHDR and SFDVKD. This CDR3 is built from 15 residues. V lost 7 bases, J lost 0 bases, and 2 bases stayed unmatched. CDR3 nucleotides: TGTGCCACCAGCGCTAGCGGGAGCTCCTACAATGAGCAGTTCTTC. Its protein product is CATSASGSSYNEQFF.